This TCR beta chain came from a study of OX40 agonist ivuxolimab in advanced cancers. The CDR3 has 14 amino acids. V was clipped by 2 bases and J by 6 bases, with 13 bases between them. CDR1 SGHTA and CDR2 FQGNSA come from the germline V gene. Any history of autoimmune disease or systemic immunosuppression disqualified patients. The protocol was immunoSEQ multiplex PCR, while the TCRdb copy is restricted to in-frame clones and leaves out a portion. The table includes under 85,000 clones, approximately 83% detected once. Study-level points and caveats: Antigens targeted by the expanded peripheral T cells were not determined.

Comment on this clone: The antigen is not known.

The V and J genes are TRBV7-2 and TRBJ1-2; D gene unclear. This sample comprised CD4+ or CD8+ T cells sorted from blood, obtained in a trial of the OX40 agonist ivuxolimab. This clonotype was obtained from an adult with an advanced solid tumor such as melanoma, head and neck, liver or kidney cancer. CDR3 DNA sequence: TGTGCCAGCAGCTTACGTCCTAAGATCCATGGCTACACCTTC. Its translation is CASSLRPKIHGYTF.